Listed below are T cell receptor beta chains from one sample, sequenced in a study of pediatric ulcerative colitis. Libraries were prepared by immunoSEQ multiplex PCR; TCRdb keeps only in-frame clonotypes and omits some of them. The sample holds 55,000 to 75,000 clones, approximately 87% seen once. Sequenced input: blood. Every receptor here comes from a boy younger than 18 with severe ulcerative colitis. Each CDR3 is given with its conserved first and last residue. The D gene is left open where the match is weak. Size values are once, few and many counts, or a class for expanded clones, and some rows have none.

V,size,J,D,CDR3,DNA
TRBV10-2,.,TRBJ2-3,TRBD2,CASSELGAGGPDTQYF,TGCGCCAGCAGCGAACTGGGAGCGGGAGGGCCAGATACGCAGTATTTT
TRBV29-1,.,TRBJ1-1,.,CSYMNTEAFF,TGCAGTTATATGAACACTGAAGCTTTCTTT
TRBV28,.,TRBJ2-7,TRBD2,CASSLGLAGSVYEQYF,TGTGCCAGCAGTTTGGGACTAGCGGGGTCGGTCTACGAGCAGTACTTC
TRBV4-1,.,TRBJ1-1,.,CASSQGGQITEAFF,TGCGCCAGCAGCCAAGGTGGACAGATCACTGAAGCTTTCTTT
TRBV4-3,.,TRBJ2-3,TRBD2,CASSQVSTSGIIADTQYF,TGCGCCAGCAGCCAAGTTTCGACTAGCGGGATTATCGCAGATACGCAGTATTTT
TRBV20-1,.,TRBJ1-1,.,CSAGTGTEAFF,TGCAGTGCCGGGACGGGGACTGAAGCTTTCTTT
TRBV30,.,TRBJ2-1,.,CAWSVLNEQFF,TGTGCCTGGAGTGTACTTAATGAGCAGTTCTTC
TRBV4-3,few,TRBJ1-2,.,CASSPNAGGYGYTF,TGCGCCAGCAGCCCAAACGCGGGGGGGTATGGCTACACCTTC
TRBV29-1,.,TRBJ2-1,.,CSVDRPGLWDEQFF,TGCAGCGTTGATCGACCAGGACTTTGGGATGAGCAGTTCTTC
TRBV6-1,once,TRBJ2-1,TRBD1,CASSEASGTGTLNEQFF,TGTGCCAGCAGTGAAGCGTCCGGGACAGGTACCCTCAATGAGCAGTTCTTC
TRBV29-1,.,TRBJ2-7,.,CSVEAHRGEQYF,TGCAGCGTTGAAGCCCACAGAGGCGAGCAGTACTTC
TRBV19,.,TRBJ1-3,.,CASSISPDPYSGNTIYF,TGTGCCAGTAGTATTTCCCCGGACCCCTATTCTGGAAACACCATATATTTT
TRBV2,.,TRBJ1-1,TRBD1,CASSEIQGGVTEAFF,TGTGCCAGCAGTGAGATCCAGGGGGGGGTTACTGAAGCTTTCTTT
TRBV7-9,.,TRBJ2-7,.,CASSLTRTAPYEQYF,TGTGCCAGCAGCTTAACAAGGACTGCTCCCTACGAGCAGTACTTC